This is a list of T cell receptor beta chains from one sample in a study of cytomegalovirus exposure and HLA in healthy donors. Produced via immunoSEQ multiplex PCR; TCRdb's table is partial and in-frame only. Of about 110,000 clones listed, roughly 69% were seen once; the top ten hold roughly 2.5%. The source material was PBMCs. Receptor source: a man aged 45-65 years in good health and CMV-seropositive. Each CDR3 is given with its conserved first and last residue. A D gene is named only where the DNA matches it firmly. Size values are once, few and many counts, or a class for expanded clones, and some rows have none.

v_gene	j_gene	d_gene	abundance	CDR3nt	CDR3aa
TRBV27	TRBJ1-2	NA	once	TGTGCCACCCTCTTGGAGGGCCATGGCTACACCTTC	CATLLEGHGYTF
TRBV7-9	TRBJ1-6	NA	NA	TGTGCCAGCAGCTTAACGGGGATGGATTCACCCCTCCACTTT	CASSLTGMDSPLHF
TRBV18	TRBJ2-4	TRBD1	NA	TGTGCCAGCTCACCAATCTCGACAGGGGTTTTTTCCAAAAACATTCAGTACTTC	CASSPISTGVFSKNIQYF
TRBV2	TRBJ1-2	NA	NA	TGTGCCAGCAGCTGGGAGGGGACTGGCTACACCTTC	CASSWEGTGYTF
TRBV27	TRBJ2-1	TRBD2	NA	TGTGCCAGCAGTTTGCGCCCCCCCGGACTAGCGGGAGACGGACCCTACAATGAGCAGTTCTTC	CASSLRPPGLAGDGPYNEQFF
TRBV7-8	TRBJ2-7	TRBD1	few	TGTGCCAGCAGCACCCGGACAGGGGGCCACGAGCAGTACTTC	CASSTRTGGHEQYF
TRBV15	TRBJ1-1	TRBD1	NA	TGTGCCACCAGCAGAGGTGAGCCGGGACAGGGGGCGAACACTGAAGCTTTCTTT	CATSRGEPGQGANTEAFF
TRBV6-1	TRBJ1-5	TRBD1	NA	TGTGCCAGCAGTGAACAGTATGGGACAGGACCCTATAGCAATCAGCCCCAGCATTTT	CASSEQYGTGPYSNQPQHF
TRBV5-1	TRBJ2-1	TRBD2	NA	TGCGCCAGCAGCTTGGTTACTGGGACTAGCGCACATGAGCAGTTCTTC	CASSLVTGTSAHEQFF
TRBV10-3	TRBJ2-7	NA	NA	TGTGCCATCAGTGAGTCGGACAGATTCTACGAGCAGTACTTC	CAISESDRFYEQYF
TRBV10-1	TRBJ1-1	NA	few	TGCGCCAGCAGTACAAGCGAGAACACTGAAGCTTTCTTT	CASSTSENTEAFF
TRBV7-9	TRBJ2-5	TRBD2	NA	TGTGCCAGCAGCCCCGGGCTAGCGGGATATGAGACCCAGTACTTC	CASSPGLAGYETQYF
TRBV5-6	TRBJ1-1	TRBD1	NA	TGTGCCAGCAGCTACGACAGGGGGAGTTGGATGAACACTGAAGCTTTCTTT	CASSYDRGSWMNTEAFF
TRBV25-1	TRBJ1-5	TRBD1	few	TGTGCCAGCAGTGAGTGGGACAGCGGCCAGCCCCAGCATTTT	CASSEWDSGQPQHF
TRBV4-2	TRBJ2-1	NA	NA	TGTGCCAGCAGCCCAGGGTTGGATGAGCAGTTCTTC	CASSPGLDEQFF
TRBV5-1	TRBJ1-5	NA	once	TGCGCCAGCAGCTTGGGCGGTAGTGACCCGGGACCCCAGCATTTT	CASSLGGSDPGPQHF
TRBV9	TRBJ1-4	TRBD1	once	TGTGCCAGCCAGCGGACAGGGGGAAATGAAAAACTGTTTTTT	CASQRTGGNEKLFF
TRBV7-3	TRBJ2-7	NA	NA	TGTGCCAGCAGCTCCCGAGAGGTAAGTCACGAGCAGTACTTC	CASSSREVSHEQYF
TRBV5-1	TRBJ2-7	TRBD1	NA	TGCGCCAGCAGCGGAGGGACAGGGCTGACCTACGAGCAGTACTTC	CASSGGTGLTYEQYF
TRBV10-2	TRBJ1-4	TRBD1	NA	TGCGCCAGCAGTGGTCTCGGGACAGGGGCTGAAAAACTGTTTTTT	CASSGLGTGAEKLFF
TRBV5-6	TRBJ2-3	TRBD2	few	TGTGCCAGCAGCCCGTTGGGCAGCGGGGCCACAGATACGCAGTATTTT	CASSPLGSGATDTQYF
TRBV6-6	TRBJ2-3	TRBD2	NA	TGTGCCAGCAGTGGGGGGGGTAGCACAGATACGCAGTATTTT	CASSGGGSTDTQYF
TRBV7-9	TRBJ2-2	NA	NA	TGTGCCAGCAGCTTAGCAGAGGGAACCGGGGAGCTGTTTTTT	CASSLAEGTGELFF
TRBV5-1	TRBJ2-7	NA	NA	TGCGCCAGCAGCTCGTTGACAGCCTACGAGCAGTACTTC	CASSSLTAYEQYF
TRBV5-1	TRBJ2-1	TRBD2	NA	TGCGCCAGCAGCTTGACCCCCGGGACTAGCGGGAGCTCCTCGATCTACAATGAGCAGTTCTTC	CASSLTPGTSGSSSIYNEQFF
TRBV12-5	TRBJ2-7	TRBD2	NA	TGTGCTAGTGGGCTAGCGGGAAGGGACGAGCAGTACTTC	CASGLAGRDEQYF
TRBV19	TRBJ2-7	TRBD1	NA	TGTGCCACTCGAGGGACAGGGCGCTACGAGCAGTACTTC	CATRGTGRYEQYF
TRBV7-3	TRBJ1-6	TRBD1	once	TGTGCCAGCAGCTTAAGAGGTCCCGGGACAGGAAAGGCTTCACCCCTCCACTTT	CASSLRGPGTGKASPLHF
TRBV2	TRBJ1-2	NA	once	TGTGCCAGCAGTGAATACGGGGGTGGCTACACCTTC	CASSEYGGGYTF
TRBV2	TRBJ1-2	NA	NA	TGTGCCAGCAGCAAAGGAGGGGAAAACTATGGCTACACCTTC	CASSKGGENYGYTF
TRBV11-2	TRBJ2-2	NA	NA	TGTGCCAGCAGCTTTCTTCTGACCGGGGAGCTGTTTTTT	CASSFLLTGELFF
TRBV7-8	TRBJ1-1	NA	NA	TGTGCCAGCAGCTTAGCAGGGGTAACTGAAGCTTTCTTT	CASSLAGVTEAFF
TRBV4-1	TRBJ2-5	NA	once	TGCGCCAGCAGCCAGCTTAAACTGGGACAACCAGAGACCCAGTACTTC	CASSQLKLGQPETQYF
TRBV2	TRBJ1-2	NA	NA	TGTGCCAGCAGCTTGGACAACCGCTATGGCTACACCTTC	CASSLDNRYGYTF
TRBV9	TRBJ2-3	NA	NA	TGTGCCAGCACCCTTGACGGGGATACGCAGTATTTT	CASTLDGDTQYF
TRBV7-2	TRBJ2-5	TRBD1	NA	TGTGCCAGCAGCCTAAATACCGGGACAGGGGGGGGAGAGACCCAGTACTTC	CASSLNTGTGGGETQYF
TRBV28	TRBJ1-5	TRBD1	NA	TGTGCCAGCAGCCGCCCGACAGGGGGCCTCCATCAGCCCCAGCATTTT	CASSRPTGGLHQPQHF
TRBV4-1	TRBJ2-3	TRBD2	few	TGCGCCAGCAGCCAAGGGCTAGCGGGAGCCGGTACGCAGTATTTT	CASSQGLAGAGTQYF
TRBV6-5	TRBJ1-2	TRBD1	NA	TGTGCCAGCAGTTATTACAGGGGAGACAACTATGGCTACACCTTC	CASSYYRGDNYGYTF
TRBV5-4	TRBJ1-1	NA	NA	TGTGCCAGCAGCTCCAAGAACACTGAAGCTTTCTTT	CASSSKNTEAFF
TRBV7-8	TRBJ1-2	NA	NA	TGTGCCAGCAGCCCCTCGGGTGGCGGGCATAACTATGGCTACACCTTC	CASSPSGGGHNYGYTF
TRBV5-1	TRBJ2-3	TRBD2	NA	TGCGCCAGCAGTGGGACTAGCGGCACAGATACGCAGTATTTT	CASSGTSGTDTQYF
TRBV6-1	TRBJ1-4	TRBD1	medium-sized	TGTGCCAGCAGTGAGGACAGGGTGACCCAAAAACTGTTTTTT	CASSEDRVTQKLFF
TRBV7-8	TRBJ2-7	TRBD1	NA	TGTGCCAGCAGCCTACGGACAGGGACCTACGAGCAGTACTTC	CASSLRTGTYEQYF
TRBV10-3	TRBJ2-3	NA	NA	TGTGCCATCAGAGGGGCTAGCACAGATACGCAGTATTTT	CAIRGASTDTQYF
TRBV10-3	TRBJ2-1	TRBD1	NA	TGTGCCATCAGTGTCCGGGACAGCTCCTACAATGAGCAGTTCTTC	CAISVRDSSYNEQFF
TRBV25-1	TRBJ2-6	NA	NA	TGTGCCAGCAGTGAAAGGACCTCTGGGGCCAACGGCCTGACTTTC	CASSERTSGANGLTF
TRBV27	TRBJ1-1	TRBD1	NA	TGTGCCAGCAGTCTCAGGACAGGTATGAACACTGAAGCTTTCTTT	CASSLRTGMNTEAFF
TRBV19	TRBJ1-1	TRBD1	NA	TGTGCCAGTAGTACCCTGGGACAGAGTTCGAACACTGAAGCTTTCTTT	CASSTLGQSSNTEAFF
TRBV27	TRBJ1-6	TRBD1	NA	TGTGCCAGCAGTTTGGGCTGGCAGGGGGCACTTTCACCCCTCCACTTT	CASSLGWQGALSPLHF
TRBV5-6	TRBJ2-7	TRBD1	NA	TGTGCCAGCAGCTTCGGGGACAGGGCTTACGAGCAGTACTTC	CASSFGDRAYEQYF
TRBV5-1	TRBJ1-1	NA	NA	TGCGCCAGCAGCTTGGCAGGGTTGAGGATGAACACTGAAGCTTTCTTT	CASSLAGLRMNTEAFF
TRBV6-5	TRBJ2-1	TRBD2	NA	TGTGCCAGCAGGGGCGGGACTAGCCGCAGGGATGAGCAGTTCTTC	CASRGGTSRRDEQFF
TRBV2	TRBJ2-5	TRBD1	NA	TGTGCCAGCAGTGATCGACAGGGGGCGAAGACCCAGTACTTC	CASSDRQGAKTQYF
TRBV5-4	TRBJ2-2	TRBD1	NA	TGTGCCAGCAGCATCCGGGACAGGGGAACCGGGGAGCTGTTTTTT	CASSIRDRGTGELFF
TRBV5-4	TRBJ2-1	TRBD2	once	TGTGCCAGCAAAGCGGGAGGTCCTTACAATGAGCAGTTCTTC	CASKAGGPYNEQFF
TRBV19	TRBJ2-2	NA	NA	TGTGCCAGTAAAGGTGACCATTTCTCGGGCGGGGAGCTGTTTTTT	CASKGDHFSGGELFF
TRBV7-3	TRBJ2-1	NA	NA	TGTGCCAGCAGCTTACTCGGGGACTACAATGAGCAGTTCTTC	CASSLLGDYNEQFF
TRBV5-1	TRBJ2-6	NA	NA	TGCGCCAGCAGCTTTTCTTCTGGGGCCAACGGCCTGACTTTC	CASSFSSGANGLTF